The 30 T cell receptor beta chains given below trace back to one sample, sequenced in a study of shared clonotypes between healthy human individuals. Only in-frame clones appear in the TCRdb table, and some are missing; sequencing was by immunoSEQ multiplex PCR. The sample consists of about 490,000 clones, less than 80% of them appearing once. Sequencing was done on a sample of PBMCs. The receptors were gathered from a woman aged 40 to 50 in good health. Some clones in this sample may be carry-over from other donors' samples.

With regard to this clone: With a much larger clone just one base away, this may be a read error. The CDR3 bases are TGCGCCAGCAGTGAGTCAGGGTGCGAGCAGTACTTC. Translated, it gives CASSESGCEQYF. J is TRBJ2-7 and V is TRBV10-1, with D unresolved. CDR3 size: 12 residues. Germline lookup yields CDR1 WNHNN and CDR2 SYGVQD (reference sequence). With 0 bases removed from V and 6 bases from J, the gap between germline ends came to 6 bases.

This clone was counted a few times. This chain uses TRBV28 with TRBJ1-4; D might be TRBD1 (5 bases). The CDR3 runs 14 residues. Trimming stripped 3 bases from V and 8 bases from J, with 13 bases between. In germline, CDR1 is MDHEN, CDR2 SYDVKM. The CDR3 region has the DNA TGTGCCAGCAGTTTGGCCAGGGCGCGGGAAAAACTGTTTTTT. Residues: CASSLARAREKLFF.

Note on this clone: This likely came from a read error, as a far larger clone is one base away. This chain connects TRBV29-1 to TRBJ2-5, with D perhaps being TRBD1 or TRBD2 (5 bases each). V was pared by 7 bases and J by 1 base, with 10 bases between. Germline CDR1 and CDR2: SQVTM and ANQGSEA. The CDR3 length is 12 residues. The CDR3 DNA sequence: TGCAGCGGGGAGACAGCCCAAGAGACCCAGTACTTC. It is translated as CSGETAQETQYF.

This chain connects TRBV28 to TRBJ2-7, with 7 bases fitting TRBD1. This CDR3 is built from 15 residues. The germline V gene encodes CDR1 MDHEN and CDR2 SYDVKM. After removal of 2 bases from V and 5 bases from J, the junction contained 9 bases not matched to a gene. Here the CDR3 DNA reads TGTGCCAGCAGTTTACTGGGACAGCAGAGGGACGAGCAGTACTTC. It encodes CASSLLGQQRDEQYF.

With regard to this clone: Only one base separates this from a far larger clonotype, so it likely reflects a read error. Within the sample, other DNA sequences also encode this same CDR3. The chain is built from TRBV19 and TRBJ2-7; perhaps TRBD2 as D (6 bases). The V gene lost 8 bases and the J gene lost 3 bases, with 14 bases spanning the gap. Germline V CDR1 and CDR2: LNHDA, SQIVND (reference sequence). The CDR3 length is 13 residues. The CDR3 region has the DNA TGTGCCAGTGGAAGGGACGGGGGCTACGAGCAGTACTTC. Residues: CASGRDGGYEQYF.

This chain uses TRBV7-2 with TRBJ2-7; the D gene is possibly TRBD2 (6 bases). Germline V gene data show CDR1 as SGHTA and CDR2 as FQGNSA. Trimming took 4 bases from V and 6 from J, leaving 19 bases between them. This CDR3 has 15 amino acids. DNA of the CDR3: TGTGCCAGCAGCTCAGAAAAGGGACTTATCTTCGAGCAGTACTTC. This encodes CASSSEKGLIFEQYF.

The CDR3 nucleotides are TGTGCCAGCCTAGCGGACTACGAGCAGTACTTC. This codes for CASLADYEQYF. The rearrangement uses TRBV28 and TRBJ2-7; 7 nucleotides agree with TRBD2. This CDR3 region has 11 residues. V lost 8 bases and J lost 3; bases outside the gene matches: 1. CDR1 is MDHEN and CDR2 is SYDVKM in the germline V gene.

J is TRBJ2-2 and V is TRBV6-5; 10 bases agree with TRBD2. V trimming: 7 bases; J trimming: 6 bases; junction bases outside the gene matches: 8. CDR1 is MNHEY, CDR2 SVGAGI, per germline. This CDR3 is built from 15 residues. The CDR3 DNA sequence: TGTGCCAGCAACCTAGCGGGAGATCGATCCGGGGAGCTGTTTTTT. It codes for CASNLAGDRSGELFF.

The V and J genes are TRBV29-1 and TRBJ2-7; the D gene is possibly TRBD1 (6 bases). Trimming shortened V by 4 bases and J by 5 bases, and 15 bases separated the two germline ends. Germline V gives CDR1 SQVTM, CDR2 ANQGSEA. The CDR3 covers 13 residues. The CDR3 region has the DNA TGCAGCGTTGTTCGGGACACAGGCGACGAGCAGTACTTC. Its protein product is CSVVRDTGDEQYF.

The V call is TRBV5-1, the J call TRBJ2-1; possibly TRBD1 for D (5 bases). This CDR3 spans 14 amino acids. V dropped 2 bases and J dropped 10 bases, with 16 bases sitting between them. Germline CDR1 SGHRS, CDR2 YFSETQ. The CDR3, as DNA: TGCGCCAGCAGCTTAGGGGTTAAGTCAAACGAGCAGTTCTTC. It yields the protein CASSLGVKSNEQFF. Based on the CDR3 plus reference TRBV5-1 and TRBJ2-1, the full variable domain is KAGVTQTPRYLIKTRGQQVTLSCSPISGHRSVSWYQQTPGQGLQFLFEYFSETQRNKGNFPGRFSGRQFSNSRSEMNVSTLELGDSALYLCASSLGVKSNEQFFGPGTRLTVL.

This clone was seen at least ten times. The genes are TRBV5-1 and TRBJ2-1; D remains ambiguous. Trimming took 4 bases from V and 7 from J, leaving 18 bases between them. The length of the CDR3 is 15 residues. The germline V gene encodes CDR1 SGHRS and CDR2 YFSETQ. The CDR3 DNA reads as TGCGCCAGCAGCCTAGTCCCTGGCGCTGGGAATGAGCAGTTCTTC. Protein product: CASSLVPGAGNEQFF.

This chain links TRBV5-6 with TRBJ2-7; D remains ambiguous. There are 13 residues in the CDR3. The ends were cut back, 4 bases at V and 4 bases at J, with 12 bases in the middle. Germline assignment: CDR1 SGHDT and CDR2 YYEEEE. Here the CDR3 reads CASSPTGIYEQYF. The CDR3 nucleotides read TGTGCCAGCAGCCCCACCGGTATTTACGAGCAGTACTTC. Full variable domain (missing parts from reference TRBV5-6 and TRBJ2-7): DAGVTQSPTHLIKTRGQQVTLRCSPKSGHDTVSWYQQALGQGPQFIFQYYEEEERQRGNFPDRFSGHQFPNYSSELNVNALLLGDSALYLCASSPTGIYEQYFGPGTRLTVT.

The chain combines TRBV10-3 with TRBJ2-7; D gene ambiguous. The germline V gene has CDR1 ENHRY and CDR2 SYGVKD. The V gene lost 0 bases and the J gene lost 4 bases, with 7 bases spanning the gap. CDR3 size: 13 residues. The CDR3: CAISESRVYEQYF. In nucleotides, the CDR3 is TGTGCCATCAGTGAGTCTCGAGTTTACGAGCAGTACTTC.

This clone was picked up a small number of times. V usage is TRBV28 and J usage is TRBJ2-4, with D possibly TRBD2 on 5 matching bases. Trimming stripped 4 bases from V and 10 bases from J, with 8 bases between. The germline CDR1 and CDR2 sequences are MDHEN and SYDVKM. The length of the CDR3 is 11 residues. The CDR3 nucleotides are TGTGCCAGCAGTTCAGCGGTTATTCAGTACTTC. It encodes CASSSAVIQYF.

Worth noting for this clone: The junction shows a germline mismatch at one end, possibly a read error. The chain uses TRBV30 and TRBJ2-7; unclear D gene. This CDR3 comprises 12 residues. Germline-derived CDR1 and CDR2 are GTSNPN and SVGIG (reference sequence). CDR3 amino acids: CAWSGSSYEQCF. The DNA for the CDR3 is TGTGCCTGGAGTGGGAGCTCCTACGAGCAGTGCTTC.

Written as DNA, the CDR3 is TGTGCCAGCATCACCGGACAGGCCGCAAGAAATGAAAAACTGTTTTTT. Amino acids: CASITGQAARNEKLFF. This rearrangement joins TRBV2 to TRBJ1-4, with TRBD1 matching 7 bases. CDR3 length: 16 amino acids. CDR1 is SNHLY and CDR2 is FYNNEI in the germline V gene. V trimming: 7 bases; J trimming: 5 bases; junction bases outside the gene matches: 13.

In its sample, this clone was seen once. V usage is TRBV2 and J usage is TRBJ1-2; 9 bases are a match to TRBD1. Germline V gene data show CDR1 as SNHLY and CDR2 as FYNNEI. V trimming: 5 bases; J trimming: 4 bases; junction bases outside the gene matches: 5. This CDR3 region has 14 residues. CDR3 DNA sequence: TGTGCCAGCAGTTTGACAGGGGGAGTCTATGGCTACACCTTC. Protein: CASSLTGGVYGYTF.

As concerns this clone: The same CDR3 can be traced to other DNA sequences in this sample. The chain carries TRBV28 and TRBJ1-2; the D is unclear. V gave up 4 bases and J gave up 4 bases, with 4 bases separating them. CDR3 length: 11 amino acids. The germline CDR1 and CDR2 sequences are MDHEN and SYDVKM. The CDR3 DNA reads as TGTGCCAGCAGTTCAAGCTATGGCTACACCTTC. Protein sequence: CASSSSYGYTF.

The chain recombines TRBV7-8 with TRBJ2-1; weak D call: TRBD1 (6 bases). Between the trimmed V and J ends, which lost 5 bases and 3 bases, there was a span of 14 bases. The CDR3 has 15 amino acids. Germline CDR1 reads SGHVS; CDR2 reads FQNEAQ. CDR3 in DNA: TGTGCCAGCAGCGAACAGGGTGTCCTCTACAATGAGCAGTTCTTC. Translated: CASSEQGVLYNEQFF.

This rearrangement joins TRBV28 to TRBJ2-7; 7 bases map to TRBD1. The V gene's germline CDR1 is MDHEN and CDR2 SYDVKM. Germline trimming cut 6 bases from V and 4 bases from J; bases unmatched to any gene: 9. The CDR3 is 14 residues long. CDR3 amino acids: CASRPPGQSYEQYF. The CDR3 DNA reads TGTGCCAGCAGGCCCCCGGGACAGTCGTACGAGCAGTACTTC. Supplemented by reference TRBV28 and TRBJ2-7, the full variable domain reads DVKVTQSSRYLVKRTGEKVFLECVQDMDHENMFWYRQDPGLGLRLIYFSYDVKMKEKGDIPEGYSVSREKKERFSLILESASTNQTSMYLCASRPPGQSYEQYFGPGTRLTVT.

This rearrangement joins TRBV5-4 to TRBJ2-5; D tentatively fits TRBD1 or TRBD2 (5 bases each). The germline CDR1 and CDR2 sequences are SGHNT and YYREEE (reference sequence). CDR3 length equals 15 residues. V was trimmed by 3 bases and J by 5 bases, leaving 17 bases between them. The CDR3 DNA is TGTGCCAGCAGCTCTCGAACGGGGCCGGGGGAGACCCAGTACTTC. This sequence encodes CASSSRTGPGETQYF.

This chain links TRBV28 with TRBJ2-1; weak D call: TRBD2 (6 bases). Trimming took off 3 bases at V and 2 bases at J, with 11 bases between the two ends. Per germline, CDR1 MDHEN and CDR2 SYDVKM. The CDR3 covers 15 residues. This CDR3 reads CASSLAGSTYNEQFF. CDR3 bases: TGTGCCAGCAGTTTGGCGGGGTCCACCTACAATGAGCAGTTCTTC.

The chain is built from TRBV28 and TRBJ2-7; 10 nucleotides match TRBD1. The germline V gene encodes CDR1 MDHEN and CDR2 SYDVKM. The V and J ends lost 4 bases and 4 bases, in that order; junction bases with no gene match: 13. This CDR3 spans 17 amino acids. Here the CDR3 DNA reads TGTGCCAGCAGTTCCCTCAGACAGGGGGCGCGTGGGTACGAGCAGTACTTC. The encoded protein is CASSSLRQGARGYEQYF.

The gene calls are TRBV6-1 and TRBJ2-7; possibly TRBD1 for D (6 bases). V lost 5 bases, J lost 3 bases, and 11 bases lay in between. Germline values: CDR1 MNHNS, CDR2 SASEGT. The CDR3 covers 13 residues. This CDR3 is CASSLARGYEQYF. CDR3 nucleotide sequence: TGTGCCAGCAGTCTCGCCAGGGGCTACGAGCAGTACTTC.

This clone was counted between two and nine times. The chain uses TRBV27 and TRBJ2-7, with D possibly matching TRBD2 (5 bases). The germline gives CDR1 MNHEY, CDR2 SMNVEV (reference sequence). The CDR3 spans 14 residues. V lost 7 bases and J 2 bases, leaving 15 bases between the germline ends. CDR3 nucleotide sequence: TGTGCCAGCACCCCGACTACGTCAACCTACGAGCAGTACTTC. As protein: CASTPTTSTYEQYF.

The genes are TRBV7-9 and TRBJ2-1; D call uncertain. Germline V gene data show CDR1 as SEHNR and CDR2 as FQNEAQ (reference sequence). The ends were cut back, 2 bases at V and 0 bases at J, with 8 bases in the middle. The CDR3 is made up of 15 amino acids. The CDR3 loop is CASSLLRSSYNEQFF. The CDR3 nucleotides are TGTGCCAGCAGCTTACTTCGAAGCTCCTACAATGAGCAGTTCTTC.

The gene calls are TRBV6-1 and TRBJ2-2; 8 nucleotides line up with TRBD2. The CDR3 is made up of 17 amino acids. J was trimmed by 7 bases and V by 4 bases; bases with no gene match: 14. Germline CDR1 MNHNS, CDR2 SASEGT. The CDR3 region has the DNA TGTGCCAGCAGTGGGAACGGCGGGGGGCCCTTCTTCGGGGAGCTGTTTTTT. Translation: CASSGNGGGPFFGELFF.

The genes are TRBV19 and TRBJ1-1; maybe TRBD1 (5 bases). V lost 5 bases, J lost 5 bases, and 15 bases lay in between. This CDR3 is 14 amino acids long. Germline values: CDR1 LNHDA, CDR2 SQIVND (reference sequence). The CDR3, as DNA: TGTGCCAGTAGTCCCCGGTGGCAGGGAACTGAAGCTTTCTTT. It translates to CASSPRWQGTEAFF.

Of note for this clone: The conserved final phenylalanine or tryptophan is absent from the CDR3, which likely points to a read error. The CDR3 nucleotides are TGTGCCAGCAGCCATACGACTAGTCGGACAGATACGCAGTATTCT. Protein sequence: CASSHTTSRTDTQYS. V usage is TRBV14 and J usage is TRBJ2-3, with D tentatively TRBD2 (6 bases). The germline V gene encodes CDR1 SGHDN and CDR2 FVKESK. Trimming removed 3 bases from V and 3 bases from J, with 13 bases in between. The CDR3 consists of 15 residues.

This clone turned up a few times. The chain couples TRBV18 to TRBJ1-2; D not resolved. CDR3 length equals 18 residues. Germline lookup yields CDR1 KGHSH and CDR2 LQKENI. V gave up 0 bases and J gave up 0 bases, with 17 bases separating them. CDR3 loop: CASSPPGVRYTTNYGYTF. In DNA form, the CDR3 reads TGTGCCAGCTCACCACCTGGGGTACGCTACACTACTAACTATGGCTACACCTTC.